This passage covers 10 T cell receptor beta chains from one sample sequenced in a study of cytomegalovirus exposure and HLA in healthy donors. The method was immunoSEQ multiplex PCR; TCRdb's version includes in-frame clones alone and lacks a portion of them. The sample consists of over 250,000 clones, around 90% of them appearing once. The specimen was PBMCs. The receptors here all came from a woman under 40 in good health and CMV-seropositive.

The chain is built from TRBV6-5 and TRBJ2-7; the D gene is possibly TRBD1 (6 bases). V gave up 5 bases and J gave up 4 bases, with 6 bases separating them. The CDR3 spans 11 residues. Germline CDR1 and CDR2: MNHEY and SVGAGI. As DNA, the CDR3 is TGTGCCAGCAGTACAGGGTACGAGCAGTACTTC. This sequence encodes CASSTGYEQYF.

As to this clone: This could be a read error, since a much larger clone is one nucleotide away. Other DNA sequences in this sample translate to the same CDR3. V and J are TRBV7-9 and TRBJ2-3; D unresolved. Germline loops: CDR1 SEHNR, CDR2 FQNEAQ (reference sequence). There are 12 residues in the CDR3. Deletions cut 3 bases from V and 3 bases from J, with 4 bases between. The CDR3 region has the DNA TGTGCCAGCAGCTTGGGAACAGATACGCAGTATTTT. Amino acid sequence: CASSLGTDTQYF.

The chain recombines TRBV29-1 with TRBJ2-5; perhaps TRBD2 as D (6 bases). V was clipped by 3 bases and J by 5 bases, with 16 bases between them. The CDR3 has 14 amino acids. Per the germline V gene, CDR1 is SQVTM and CDR2 is ANQGSEA. The CDR3 region has the DNA TGCAGCGTTGATCAGACCGGGACTGGGGAGACCCAGTACTTC. Residues: CSVDQTGTGETQYF.

Only one count was recorded for this clone. The CDR3 region has the DNA TGCGCCAGCAGCCCGAGCTTGGACAGGTCTAGAAACACCATATATTTT. As protein: CASSPSLDRSRNTIYF. The chain is built from TRBV5-1 and TRBJ1-3; 7 nucleotides line up with TRBD1. CDR1 SGHRS and CDR2 YFSETQ come from the germline V gene. The CDR3 has 16 amino acids. V was pared by 4 bases and J by 5 bases, with 12 bases of the junction left unmatched.

The chain has TRBV4-3 and TRBJ2-3; D remains ambiguous. V lost 4 bases, J lost 6 bases, and 11 bases lay in between. The V gene's germline CDR1 is LGHNA and CDR2 YSLEER. The CDR3 is 13 residues long. The CDR3 DNA sequence: TGCGCCAGCAGCCGAGCGCTTTTCGATACGCAGTATTTT. Translation gives CASSRALFDTQYF.

The chain couples TRBV7-6 to TRBJ2-3; possible D gene TRBD1, 6 bases. The CDR3 is made up of 15 amino acids. Trimming pared 5 bases from V and 3 bases from J, leaving 15 bases between. Germline lookup yields CDR1 SGHVS and CDR2 FNYEAQ. The DNA for the CDR3 is TGTGCCAGCAGCCCCCCGGTAGGGGGAACAGATACGCAGTATTTT. Translating gives CASSPPVGGTDTQYF.

The CDR3 region is CASRGESPSTDTQYF. Here the CDR3 DNA reads TGTGCCAGCAGGGGAGAGAGCCCTAGCACAGATACGCAGTATTTT. This rearrangement joins TRBV28 to TRBJ2-3; D may be TRBD2 (5 bases). The V end lost 6 bases, the J end lost 0 bases, and 13 bases lay between the germline ends. This CDR3 is built from 15 residues. Germline assignment: CDR1 MDHEN and CDR2 SYDVKM. The full variable domain, completed using reference TRBV28 and TRBJ2-3, is DVKVTQSSRYLVKRTGEKVFLECVQDMDHENMFWYRQDPGLGLRLIYFSYDVKMKEKGDIPEGYSVSREKKERFSLILESASTNQTSMYLCASRGESPSTDTQYFGPGTRLTVL.

This clone was detected only once. The chain has TRBV5-4 and TRBJ2-1; D may be TRBD2 (5 bases). Germline values: CDR1 SGHNT, CDR2 YYREEE (reference sequence). The CDR3 extends over 13 amino acids. V gave up 6 bases and J gave up 7 bases, with 14 bases separating them. The CDR3 sequence is CASTGIALNEQFF. In DNA form, the CDR3 reads TGTGCCAGCACCGGTATAGCGTTAAATGAGCAGTTCTTC.

The chain combines TRBV4-1 with TRBJ2-3, with unresolved D. The CDR3 sequence is 12 residues long. CDR1 MGHRA and CDR2 YSYEKL come from the germline V gene. V was pared by 5 bases and J by 2 bases, with 5 bases between. CDR3 DNA sequence: TGCGCCAGCAGCATACCCACAGATACGCAGTATTTT. Translated, it gives CASSIPTDTQYF.

A single count supports this clone. V and J are TRBV5-6 and TRBJ2-5, with D perhaps TRBD2 (5 bases). This CDR3 comprises 12 residues. The germline V and J ends were trimmed by 5 bases and 5 bases, with 10 bases remaining between them. Germline V gene data show CDR1 as SGHDT and CDR2 as YYEEEE. CDR3 bases: TGTGCCAGCAGTTGGGGAGACGAGACCCAGTACTTC. It is translated as CASSWGDETQYF.